Following are 18 T cell receptor beta chains from one sample sequenced in a study of T cell repertoires in cytomegalovirus infection. TCRdb used MiXCR to reprocess the reads, holding one entry per CDR3 protein. The sample has some 440,000 distinct CDR3 sequences; 25% to 40% are singletons. The specimen was PBMCs. These receptors came from a human donor in good health (CMV status not recorded). Some clones in this sample may be carry-over from other donors' samples.

V gene TRBV10-3 combines with J gene TRBJ1-6, with D possibly TRBD1 on 5 matching bases. The V gene lost 3 bases and the J gene lost 8 bases, with 11 bases spanning the gap. This CDR3 comprises 14 residues. The germline CDR1 and CDR2 sequences are ENHRY and SYGVKD. The CDR3 region has the DNA TGTGCCATCAGTGAACTGGGGCGAGATTCACCCCTCCACTTT. Residues: CAISELGRDSPLHF.

In the case of this clonotype: A read error may account for a junction end that differs from germline. The gene calls are TRBV6-2 or TRBV6-3 and TRBJ1-5; D is unresolved. This CDR3 comprises 15 residues. CDR1 and CDR2 from the germline V gene are MNHEY and SVGEGT. CDR3 nucleotides: TGTGCCAGCACCCCAACGGGTAGGAGCAATCAGCCCCAGCAGTTT. It yields the protein CASTPTGRSNQPQQF.

This clonotype was observed many times. The rearrangement uses TRBV7-9 and TRBJ1-5, with D tentatively TRBD1 (6 bases). CDR3 size: 15 residues. Germline loops: CDR1 SEHNR, CDR2 FQNEAQ (reference sequence). Trimming shortened V by 4 bases and J by 3 bases, and 13 bases separated the two germline ends. The CDR3 coding sequence is TGTGCCAGCAGCTCAAGCACAGGGCACAATCAGCCCCAGCATTTT. Translation: CASSSSTGHNQPQHF.

This chain links TRBV2 with TRBJ2-7; a weak D match, TRBD1 (6 bases). Germline V CDR1 and CDR2: SNHLY, FYNNEI. The CDR3 has 15 amino acids. Trimming cost V 7 bases and J 0 bases, with 16 bases left between them. The CDR3 is CASMEDSLSSYEQYF. The CDR3 coding sequence is TGTGCCAGCATGGAGGACAGCCTTAGCTCCTACGAGCAGTACTTC. Together with reference TRBV2 and TRBJ2-7, the CDR3 gives the full variable domain: EPEVTQTPSHQVTQMGQEVILRCVPISNHLYFYWYRQILGQKVEFLVSFYNNEISEKSEIFDDQFSVERPDGSNFTLKIRSTKLEDSAMYFCASMEDSLSSYEQYFGPGTRLTVT.

Remarks on this clonotype: Sequence at one end of the junction differs from germline and may be a read error. The chain couples TRBV12-3 or TRBV12-4 to TRBJ2-7; TRBD1 is a possible D gene (5 bases). There are 16 residues in the CDR3. CDR3 residues: CASSSKGPGFNYEQSF. CDR3 nucleotides: TGTGCCAGCAGTTCTAAGGGGCCGGGCTTCAACTACGAGCAGTCCTTC.

Only a few counts were recorded for this clonotype. The gene calls are TRBV29-1 and TRBJ1-2; D gene uncertain. The V end lost 0 bases, the J end lost 0 bases, and 8 bases lay between the germline ends. The CDR3 is 14 residues long. From germline, CDR1 is SQVTM and CDR2 ANQGSEA. The DNA of the CDR3 is TGCAGCGTTGAAGATGCCAGCTCTAACTATGGCTACACCTTC. The encoded protein is CSVEDASSNYGYTF.

The chain carries TRBV13 and TRBJ2-7; D call uncertain. The V gene's germline CDR1 is PRHDT and CDR2 FYEKMQ (reference sequence). V was clipped by 6 bases and J by 2 bases, with 23 bases between them. CDR3 length: 17 residues. In DNA form, the CDR3 reads TGTGCCAGCAGTCCACGTGGAAGCATTCTAATGACCTACGAGCAGTACTTC. It is translated as CASSPRGSILMTYEQYF.

The chain uses TRBV20-1 and TRBJ1-5; unclear D gene. V lost 0 bases and J lost 2, with 11 bases in between. CDR1 and CDR2 from the germline V gene are DFQATT and SNEGSKA (reference sequence). The CDR3 is 15 amino acids. The CDR3 sequence: CSARDVSHGNQPQHF. DNA for the CDR3: TGCAGTGCTAGAGATGTGTCGCACGGCAATCAGCCCCAGCATTTT.

In regard to this clonotype: This may stem from a read error, because a much larger clone lies one nucleotide away. The CDR3 sequence: CASSLSGEQVF. The CDR3 bases are TGTGCCAGCAGCTTATCTGGTGAGCAGGTCTTC. The chain carries TRBV7-4 and TRBJ2-1; D is unresolved. CDR3 length: 11 amino acids. In germline, CDR1 is SGHVT, CDR2 SQSDAQ.

The rearrangement uses TRBV10-2 and TRBJ2-2, with D perhaps TRBD2 (6 bases). There are 14 residues in the CDR3. Trimming shortened V by 2 bases and J by 8 bases, and 12 bases separated the two germline ends. Germline V gene sequence: CDR1 WSHSY, CDR2 SAAADI. DNA for the CDR3: TGCGCCAGCAGTGAGGGGGCGGGAAGGGGGGAGCTGTTTTTT. This encodes CASSEGAGRGELFF.

This clonotype was seen only a few times. The chain carries TRBV5-6 and TRBJ2-1, with a possible D match to TRBD1 (6 bases). The CDR3 is made up of 17 amino acids. CDR1 is SGHDT and CDR2 is YYEEEE in the germline V gene. V was cut by 1 base and J by 4 bases, with 18 bases left in between. The CDR3 sequence is CASSLRSQGRWYNEQFF. Written as DNA, the CDR3 is TGTGCCAGCAGCTTGAGATCTCAGGGGCGCTGGTACAATGAGCAGTTCTTC.

J is TRBJ2-7 and V is TRBV5-5; D call uncertain. This CDR3 is built from 14 residues. Trimming took 4 bases from V and 2 from J, leaving 13 bases between them. Germline values: CDR1 SGHKS, CDR2 YYEKEE (reference sequence). The CDR3 protein is CASSPYGPAYEQYF. The CDR3 DNA reads TGTGCCAGCAGCCCCTATGGGCCTGCCTACGAGCAGTACTTC.

The table lists this clonotype with a few counts. The chain combines TRBV6-2 or TRBV6-3 with TRBJ1-2, with 7 bases fitting TRBD1. From germline, CDR1 is MNHEY and CDR2 SVGEGT. This CDR3 spans 15 amino acids. V lost 6 bases and J lost 4; bases outside the gene matches: 11. The CDR3: CASRGTGTVIYGYTF. The CDR3 nucleotides are TGTGCCAGCAGAGGTACCGGGACAGTGATCTATGGCTACACCTTC.

The chain is built from TRBV5-4 and TRBJ2-4; the D is unclear. Germline V gene lookup returns CDR1 SGHNT and CDR2 YYREEE (reference sequence). V dropped 5 bases and J dropped 3 bases, with 9 bases sitting between them. This CDR3 is 13 amino acids long. The CDR3 region is CASSLPGKNIQYF. The CDR3 bases are TGTGCCAGCAGTTTACCGGGCAAAAACATTCAGTACTTC.

In its sample, this clonotype was seen once. A much bigger clone sits one base away, suggesting this may be a read error. This chain links TRBV5-1 with TRBJ2-5, with 12 bases aligning to TRBD2. This CDR3 spans 18 amino acids. J lost 1 base, V lost 0 bases, and 7 bases had no gene match. From germline, CDR1 is SGHRS and CDR2 YFSETQ. The CDR3 DNA follows: TGCGCCAGCAGCTTGGCCACCGGACTAGCGGGGCTCCAAGAGACCCAGTACTTC. Protein sequence: CASSLATGLAGLQETQYF.

V gene TRBV19 combines with J gene TRBJ2-7, with 7 positions matching TRBD1. The CDR3 is 15 amino acids. The ends lost 7 bases at V and 2 bases at J; junction bases unmatched: 11. From germline, CDR1 is LNHDA and CDR2 SQIVND (reference sequence). The CDR3 sequence: CASTEGQAPPYEQYF. DNA of the CDR3: TGTGCCAGTACGGAAGGACAGGCGCCCCCCTACGAGCAGTACTTC.

This clonotype was seen a few times. The V call is TRBV3-1, the J call TRBJ2-3; 8 bases align to TRBD1. J gave up 2 bases and V 5 bases, and 6 bases lay outside the gene matches. The germline CDR1 and CDR2 sequences are LGHDT and YNNKEL (reference sequence). The CDR3 loop spans 15 amino acids. CDR3 in amino acids: CASSKGQVFTDTQYF. DNA for the CDR3: TGTGCCAGCAGCAAGGGACAGGTATTCACAGATACGCAGTATTTT.

This clonotype was picked up many times. V is TRBV7-2 and J is TRBJ1-2, with unresolved D. This CDR3 has 14 residues. From germline, CDR1 is SGHTA and CDR2 FQGNSA. Trimming removed 8 bases from V and 6 bases from J, with 19 bases in between. CDR3 sequence reads: CASYPVPPDHGYTF. In DNA, the CDR3 is TGTGCCAGCTACCCGGTCCCGCCGGACCATGGCTACACCTTC.